Listed here are 22 T cell receptor beta chains from one sample, sequenced in a study of CD8 T cells in Susac syndrome. When the RNA was reverse transcribed, random hexamers were used with an input of roughly 0.45 to 1 ug. In TCRdb, the immunoSEQ multiplex PCR reads were re-called with MiXCR into one record per CDR3 protein. The repertoire has around 200,000 distinct CDR3 sequences, approximately 94% of them found once; the top ten carry approximately 0.098%. Sample: CD4+ T cells from PBMCs. Receptor source: a human donor with Susac syndrome.

This chain uses TRBV15 with TRBJ2-5; 8 bases agree with TRBD2. J gave up 5 bases and V 4 bases, and 9 bases lay outside the gene matches. This CDR3 comprises 15 residues. Germline V gene data show CDR1 as LNHNV and CDR2 as YYDKDF (reference sequence). The CDR3 DNA is TGTGCCACCAGCACCAGGGGACTAGTTTTTGAGACCCAGTACTTC. Translation: CATSTRGLVFETQYF.

This CDR3 is CASSLGGWGGSQTEAFF. The CDR3 region has the DNA TGTGCCAGCAGTTTAGGGGGCTGGGGCGGGTCACAAACTGAAGCTTTCTTT. The rearrangement links TRBV28 to TRBJ1-1, with TRBD1 as a possible D gene (6 bases). Germline V gene lookup returns CDR1 MDHEN and CDR2 SYDVKM. The V end lost 2 bases, the J end lost 5 bases, and 21 bases lay between the germline ends. The CDR3 extends over 17 amino acids.

V is TRBV5-1 and J is TRBJ1-2; 11 bases line up with TRBD1. Trimming at V came to 4 bases and at J to 2 bases, leaving 4 bases not matched to a gene. CDR3 size: 15 residues. Per the germline V gene, CDR1 is SGHRS and CDR2 is YFSETQ. CDR3 sequence reads: CASSTGQGANYGYTF. CDR3 DNA sequence: TGCGCCAGCAGCACAGGACAGGGGGCGAACTATGGCTACACCTTC.

V gene TRBV30 combines with J gene TRBJ2-5; 13 bases align to TRBD2. The CDR3 sequence is 17 residues long. V lost 0 bases, J lost 4 bases, and 8 bases stayed unmatched. CDR1 and CDR2 (germline): GTSNPN, SVGIG (reference sequence). CDR3 loop: CAWSVLAGGPRLETQYF. DNA of the CDR3: TGTGCCTGGAGTGTACTAGCGGGGGGGCCTCGTCTAGAGACCCAGTACTTC.

The J gene is TRBJ2-7, the V gene TRBV6-5; D is ambiguous. The germline V gene has CDR1 MNHEY and CDR2 SVGAGI. The CDR3 has 11 amino acids. Trimming removed 7 bases at V and 4 bases at J, with 8 bases between. The CDR3 here is CASINGYEQYF. The CDR3 DNA follows: TGTGCCAGCATCAACGGTTACGAGCAGTACTTC.

This chain links TRBV30 with TRBJ2-2; 7 bases fit TRBD1. J lost 4 bases, V lost 2 bases, and 7 bases had no gene match. This CDR3 spans 15 amino acids. Germline lookup yields CDR1 GTSNPN and CDR2 SVGIG (reference sequence). The CDR3 bases are TGTGCCTGGAGTTCCCTAACAGGGGCCACCGGGGAGCTGTTTTTT. Residues: CAWSSLTGATGELFF.

The chain employs TRBV30 and TRBJ1-2; TRBD1 aligns across 9 bases. Trimming took 3 bases from V and 7 from J; bases not matched to a gene: 3. This CDR3 comprises 12 residues. Germline assignment: CDR1 GTSNPN and CDR2 SVGIG (reference sequence). The CDR3 here is CAWRGQGPGYTF. The CDR3 DNA is TGTGCCTGGAGGGGACAGGGCCCTGGCTACACCTTC.

The V gene is TRBV7-9, the J gene TRBJ1-2; perhaps TRBD1 as D (5 bases). V lost 4 bases, J lost 2 bases, and 14 bases lay in between. Germline V gives CDR1 SEHNR, CDR2 FQNEAQ (reference sequence). The CDR3 totals 15 residues. CDR3 DNA: TGTGCCAGCAGCTCTTTGAGGGGCATCAACTATGGCTACACCTTC. Amino acid sequence: CASSSLRGINYGYTF.

The gene calls are TRBV19 and TRBJ2-3; D not certain. V was clipped by 10 bases and J by 2 bases, with 22 bases between them. Germline-derived CDR1 and CDR2 are LNHDA and SQIVND (reference sequence). The CDR3 has 16 residues. The CDR3 bases are TGTGCCACCGCGGACCCCGGCCTCCGAATCACAGATACGCAGTATTTT. Translated: CATADPGLRITDTQYF.

The genes are TRBV9 and TRBJ2-3, with 14 positions matching TRBD2. The CDR3 runs to 17 residues. CDR1 is SGDLS, CDR2 YYNGEE, per germline. After removal of 3 bases from V and 7 bases from J, the junction contained 10 bases not matched to a gene. The CDR3 loop is CASSGLGTSGGAYTQYF. CDR3 DNA sequence: TGTGCCAGCAGCGGCTTAGGGACTAGCGGGGGAGCTTATACGCAGTATTTT.

The chain uses TRBV20-1 and TRBJ2-7; 7 bases agree with TRBD2. V was pared by 5 bases and J by 6 bases, with 10 bases of the junction left unmatched. Germline V lookup: CDR1 DFQATT, CDR2 SNEGSKA (reference sequence). CDR3 length: 13 amino acids. The CDR3 reads CSAPFAGVGEQYF. The CDR3 nucleotides read TGCAGTGCTCCCTTCGCGGGAGTCGGCGAGCAGTACTTC.

The chain has TRBV3-1 and TRBJ2-3; D ambiguous. CDR3 length equals 13 residues. V was trimmed by 5 bases and J by 3 bases, leaving 9 bases between them. Germline V lookup: CDR1 LGHDT, CDR2 YNNKEL (reference sequence). In DNA, the CDR3 is TGTGCCAGCAGCTTTTCTCGGACAGATACGCAGTATTTT. Protein: CASSFSRTDTQYF.

The DNA for the CDR3 is TGTGCCACCAGCAGGTATTCCGCCGGGGGAGAGACCCAGTACTTC. Its protein is CATSRYSAGGETQYF. The chain has TRBV15 and TRBJ2-5, with a possible D match to TRBD2 (6 bases). This CDR3 has 15 residues. Trimming took off 3 bases at V and 4 bases at J, with 15 bases between the two ends. Germline V gene sequence: CDR1 LNHNV, CDR2 YYDKDF (reference sequence).

This chain joins TRBV12-5 and TRBJ2-2; TRBD2 agrees at 8 bases. The CDR3 length is 16 residues. Losses at the gene ends were 6 bases for V and 0 bases for J; bases not matched to a gene: 6. CDR1 is LGHNT and CDR2 is FRNRAP in the germline V gene. The CDR3 region is CASGFTLAANTGELFF. The CDR3 region has the DNA TGTGCTAGTGGATTCACACTAGCGGCGAACACCGGGGAGCTGTTTTTT.

This chain's CDR3 is CASTPWATGTGDGYTF. CDR3 DNA sequence: TGTGCCAGCACCCCATGGGCAACAGGGACCGGTGACGGCTACACCTTC. This chain links TRBV27 with TRBJ1-2; D might be TRBD1 (6 bases). The CDR3 has 16 residues. V was pared by 7 bases and J by 8 bases, with 26 bases between. Per germline, CDR1 MNHEY and CDR2 SMNVEV (reference sequence).

This sequence joins TRBV7-3 and TRBJ2-5, with 7 positions matching TRBD2. The trim removed 5 bases at V and 3 bases at J, leaving 3 bases unmatched. This CDR3 region has 13 residues. Germline-derived CDR1 and CDR2 are SGHTA and FQGTGA. The CDR3 reads CASSGLGEETQYF. The DNA for the CDR3 is TGTGCCAGCAGCGGACTAGGGGAAGAGACCCAGTACTTC.

This chain uses TRBV2 with TRBJ1-5; no firm D call. The CDR3 runs to 14 residues. Germline CDR1 and CDR2: SNHLY and FYNNEI. V lost 2 bases and J lost 3, with 8 bases in between. The CDR3 DNA is TGTGCCAGCAGTGAAATCCGCAACAATCAGCCCCAGCATTTT. This gives the protein CASSEIRNNQPQHF.

The chain recombines TRBV29-1 with TRBJ2-2, with a possible D match to TRBD2 (6 bases). Germline CDR1 reads SQVTM; CDR2 reads ANQGSEA. V was trimmed by 3 bases and J by 4 bases, leaving 9 bases between them. The CDR3 is 13 residues long. The CDR3 here is CSVDRDSTGELFF. In nucleotides, the CDR3 is TGCAGCGTTGACAGGGACTCCACCGGGGAGCTGTTTTTT.

The chain recombines TRBV7-9 with TRBJ2-3, with TRBD1 identical over 7 bases. The CDR3 is 14 amino acids. CDR1 is SEHNR, CDR2 FQNEAQ, per germline (reference sequence). J lost 0 bases, V lost 5 bases, and 2 bases had no gene match. CDR3 in amino acids: CASSRQGSTDTQYF. CDR3 in DNA: TGTGCCAGCAGCCGACAGGGAAGCACAGATACGCAGTATTTT.

To note about this clonotype: The junction shows a germline mismatch at one end, possibly a read error. This chain connects TRBV6-1 to TRBJ1-1; no clear D gene. Germline loops: CDR1 MNHNS, CDR2 SASEGT. The CDR3 loop spans 12 amino acids. The chain's CDR3 is CASMSELTITKF. The CDR3 DNA sequence: TGTGCCAGCATGTCGGAACTGACGATAACGAAATTT.

This clonotype has more than one count but fewer than ten. The chain joins TRBV5-4 to TRBJ1-2; D is possibly TRBD1 (5 bases). CDR1 SGHNT and CDR2 YYREEE come from the germline V gene (reference sequence). The ends were cut back, 4 bases at V and 4 bases at J, with 14 bases in the middle. CDR3 length: 14 residues. Here the CDR3 DNA reads TGTGCCAGCAGCCAGGGAGGCGCCGGCTATGGCTACACCTTC. This translates into CASSQGGAGYGYTF.

This chain connects TRBV11-1 to TRBJ2-1, with 11 bases aligning to TRBD1. Germline V gene data show CDR1 as SGHAT and CDR2 as FQDESV (reference sequence). The ends lost 4 bases at V and 6 bases at J; junction bases unmatched: 5. The CDR3 has 15 residues. CDR3 protein: CASSYPGTGGNEQFF. Here the CDR3 DNA reads TGTGCCAGCAGCTACCCCGGGACAGGGGGCAATGAGCAGTTCTTC.